The 15 T cell receptor beta chains below were found in one sample sequenced in a study of blood T cell repertoires in COVID-19. Assay used: immunoSEQ multiplex PCR; TCRdb lists only in-frame clones, some missing. The sample yields just over 95,000 clones, approximately 82% seen once. Sequenced material: peripheral blood. These receptors all stem from a man aged 55-75 years with acute or convalescent COVID-19.

This rearrangement joins TRBV7-2 to TRBJ2-3; a possible D gene is TRBD1 (6 bases). The CDR3 is 15 residues long. CDR1 is SGHTA, CDR2 FQGNSA, per germline. V gave up 5 bases and J gave up 1 base, with 13 bases separating them. CDR3 region: CASSPLGGGTDTQYF. CDR3 sequence (DNA): TGTGCCAGCAGCCCCCTTGGGGGCGGCACAGATACGCAGTATTTT.

The rearrangement uses TRBV9 and TRBJ1-1; 8 positions agree with TRBD1. With V trimmed by 3 bases and J by 4 bases, 8 bases remained unmatched. CDR1 is SGDLS, CDR2 YYNGEE, per germline. The CDR3 totals 15 residues. The chain's CDR3 is CASSARTGSSTEAFF. The DNA of the CDR3 is TGTGCCAGCAGCGCGCGGACAGGGAGTAGCACTGAAGCTTTCTTT.

The rearrangement links TRBV19 to TRBJ1-6; 10 bases agree with TRBD1. The CDR3 totals 16 residues. CDR1 and CDR2 from the germline V gene are LNHDA and SQIVND (reference sequence). The V and J ends lost 7 bases and 7 bases, in that order; junction bases with no gene match: 10. The DNA of the CDR3 is TGTGCCAGTACTCCCGGGACAGGGGCCGAAAATTCACCCCTCCACTTT. Its protein is CASTPGTGAENSPLHF.

This chain links TRBV7-9 with TRBJ2-6; D is ambiguous. Trimming took 8 bases from V and 0 from J, leaving 5 bases between them. Germline V gene sequence: CDR1 SEHNR, CDR2 FQNEAQ (reference sequence). This CDR3 comprises 13 residues. The CDR3 loop reads CASSRSGANVLTF. The CDR3 bases are TGTGCCAGCTCCCGCTCTGGGGCCAACGTCCTGACTTTC.

This clone was recorded a few times. This chain connects TRBV2 to TRBJ2-7; TRBD1 aligns across 7 bases. The CDR3 has 12 amino acids. The junction had 5 bases not matched to a gene; V was cut back by 10 bases and J by 2 bases. Germline lookup yields CDR1 SNHLY and CDR2 FYNNEI. Written as DNA, the CDR3 is TGTGCCATTCACAGGGGAGCCTACGAGCAGTACTTC. Translating gives CAIHRGAYEQYF.

The genes are TRBV10-3 and TRBJ2-5; D is unresolved. The CDR3 runs to 11 residues. Germline CDR1 ENHRY, CDR2 SYGVKD. The V end was cut by 3 bases, the J end by 5 bases, with 4 bases between. In DNA form, the CDR3 reads TGTGCCATCAGTGACGGGGAGACCCAGTACTTC. Translated: CAISDGETQYF.

This sequence joins TRBV16 and TRBJ1-1, with a possible D match to TRBD1 (6 bases). Germline CDR1 KGHSY, CDR2 FQNENV. Trimming stripped 2 bases from V and 9 bases from J, with 13 bases between. The CDR3 has 13 residues. CDR3 nucleotide sequence: TGTGCCAGCAGCCAAGATTACAGGGCCCAAGCTTTCTTT. It is translated as CASSQDYRAQAFF. The variable domain in full, completed from reference TRBV16 and TRBJ1-1, reads GEEVAQTPKHLVRGEGQKAKLYCAPIKGHSYVFWYQQVLKNEFKFLISFQNENVFDETGMPKERFSAKCLPNSPCSLEIQATKLEDSAVYFCASSQDYRAQAFFGQGTRLTVV.

This clone has more than one count but fewer than ten. The chain has TRBV30 and TRBJ1-6; D is possibly TRBD1 (5 bases). With 2 bases removed from V and 10 bases from J, the gap between germline ends came to 12 bases. CDR1 is GTSNPN, CDR2 SVGIG, per germline (reference sequence). CDR3 length: 13 amino acids. This chain's CDR3 is CAWSLQGRSPLHF. The CDR3 nucleotides are TGTGCCTGGAGTCTCCAGGGCCGATCACCCCTCCACTTT.

The V call is TRBV3-1 (or the pseudogene TRBV3-2), the J call TRBJ1-2; the D gene is possibly TRBD1 (6 bases). V gave up 0 bases and J gave up 7 bases, with 15 bases separating them. CDR3 length: 15 residues. Germline CDR1 and CDR2: LGHDT and YNNKEL (reference sequence). The CDR3 protein is CASSQDLGQQAGYTF. The CDR3 nucleotides are TGTGCCAGCAGCCAAGACCTAGGACAGCAGGCTGGCTACACCTTC.

The chain links TRBV6-2 or TRBV6-3 to TRBJ1-1; D gene unclear. The CDR3 is made up of 15 amino acids. Germline values: CDR1 MNHEY, CDR2 SVGEGT. The ends were cut back, 0 bases at V and 6 bases at J, with 14 bases in the middle. The CDR3, as DNA: TGTGCCAGCAGTTACTCGCAGGACTCGAGCTCTGAAGCTTTCTTT. Amino acid sequence: CASSYSQDSSSEAFF.

V and J are TRBV7-7 and TRBJ2-5, with D possibly being TRBD2 (5 bases). CDR1 and CDR2 from the germline V gene are SSHAT and FNYEAQ (reference sequence). The CDR3 sequence is 15 residues long. The V end lost 0 bases, the J end lost 5 bases, and 13 bases lay between the germline ends. The CDR3 sequence: CASSLAGAYWETQYF. CDR3 coding DNA: TGTGCCAGCAGCTTAGCGGGAGCCTATTGGGAGACCCAGTACTTC.

The rearrangement uses TRBV30 and TRBJ2-2; TRBD1 is a possible D gene (5 bases). The V gene's germline CDR1 is GTSNPN and CDR2 SVGIG (reference sequence). The CDR3 sequence is 13 residues long. V lost 7 bases to trimming and J lost 1 base, with 10 bases between them. The CDR3 coding sequence is TGTGCCTTTCCGGACAAGAACACCGGGGAGCTGTTTTTT. Translating gives CAFPDKNTGELFF.

The rearrangement joins TRBV20-1 to TRBJ2-7; D perhaps matches TRBD1 (6 bases). CDR1 and CDR2 (germline): DFQATT, SNEGSKA (reference sequence). The CDR3 has 11 amino acids. The V gene lost 3 bases and the J gene lost 4 bases, with 7 bases spanning the gap. The CDR3: CSASQGYEQYF. Written as DNA, the CDR3 is TGCAGTGCTAGTCAGGGGTACGAGCAGTACTTC.

V usage is TRBV10-1 and J usage is TRBJ2-7; D is ambiguous. Trimming stripped 4 bases from V and 0 bases from J, with 7 bases between. CDR3 length: 13 residues. Germline CDR1 WNHNN, CDR2 SYGVQD (reference sequence). The CDR3 sequence is CASSAPGSYEQYF. The CDR3 coding sequence is TGCGCCAGCAGTGCCCCGGGCTCCTACGAGCAGTACTTC.

The chain uses TRBV3-1 (or the pseudogene TRBV3-2) and TRBJ1-1; weak D call: TRBD1 (5 bases). Trimming stripped 0 bases from V and 4 bases from J, with 12 bases between. The CDR3 loop spans 15 amino acids. CDR1 is LGHDT, CDR2 YNNKEL, per germline (reference sequence). CDR3 in DNA: TGTGCCAGCAGCCAAGAGTGGGCAGGGCCCACTGAAGCTTTCTTT. This encodes CASSQEWAGPTEAFF.